The next 24 T cell receptor beta chains were all read from a single sample in a study of T cell responses to AZD1222 COVID-19 vaccine. Produced via immunoSEQ multiplex PCR; TCRdb's table is partial and in-frame only. There are over 95,000 clones in the sample; more than 85% occur only once, and approximately 4.2% lies in the top ten. Sequencing used peripheral blood, obtained on day 0 of AZD1222 vaccination. These receptors were obtained from an adult in good health.

This clone was detected once. V and J are TRBV2 and TRBJ2-1; 12 nucleotides agree with TRBD2. After removal of 7 bases from V and 6 bases from J, the junction contained 4 bases not matched to a gene. CDR1 SNHLY and CDR2 FYNNEI come from the germline V gene. This CDR3 is built from 14 residues. CDR3 in DNA: TGTGCCAGCACAGGACTAGCGGGGATCAATGAGCAGTTCTTC. The encoded protein is CASTGLAGINEQFF.

This clone turned up a few times. J is TRBJ2-1 and V is TRBV6-5; D perhaps matches TRBD1 (5 bases). CDR3 length: 15 amino acids. The germline CDR1 and CDR2 sequences are MNHEY and SVGAGI. Trimming removed 2 bases from V and 6 bases from J, with 14 bases in between. The CDR3 reads CASSYGAGSGNEQFF. CDR3 bases: TGTGCCAGCAGTTACGGGGCAGGGTCAGGCAATGAGCAGTTCTTC.

Points on this clone: The missing conserved phenylalanine or tryptophan at the end of this CDR3 makes a read error likely. The DNA is omitted, as the CDR3 cannot be located on it reliably, and the CDR3 follows TCRdb's listing. The chain recombines TRBV10-2 with TRBJ1-1; the table's D call TRBD1 went unverified against the DNA. CDR1 is WSHSY, CDR2 SAAADI, per germline. The CDR3 is 9 amino acids in total, end residues counted. The CDR3 sequence is CAVSGQGTL.

The CDR3 DNA sequence: TGCAGCGTAACACCGGGACCATCCACCGGGGAGCTGTTTTTT. Translating gives CSVTPGPSTGELFF. V and J are TRBV29-1 and TRBJ2-2; either TRBD1 or TRBD2 may supply D (5 bases each). The V gene's germline CDR1 is SQVTM and CDR2 ANQGSEA. The V gene lost 6 bases and the J gene lost 4 bases, with 15 bases spanning the gap. The CDR3 is made up of 14 amino acids.

The V call is TRBV2, the J call TRBJ1-2; 9 bases map to TRBD1. V was pared by 5 bases and J by 2 bases, with 3 bases of the junction left unmatched. The CDR3 covers 14 residues. CDR1 and CDR2 (germline): SNHLY, FYNNEI. The CDR3 sequence: CASSQDRGNYGYTF. CDR3 coding DNA: TGTGCCAGCAGTCAGGACAGGGGCAACTATGGCTACACCTTC.

The chain uses TRBV9 and TRBJ1-1, with D tentatively TRBD1 (5 bases). The CDR3 length is 14 residues. Germline CDR1 is SGDLS and CDR2 is YYNGEE. Between the trimmed V and J ends, which lost 0 bases and 6 bases, there was a span of 12 bases. The DNA for the CDR3 is TGTGCCAGCAGCGTAGAGGGGTGGTCAGCTGAAGCTTTCTTT. Residues: CASSVEGWSAEAFF. Variable domain in full (rest from reference TRBV9 and TRBJ1-1): DSGVTQTPKHLITATGQRVTLRCSPRSGDLSVYWYQQSLDQGLQFLIQYYNGEERAKGNILERFSAQQFPDLHSELNLSSLELGDSALYFCASSVEGWSAEAFFGQGTRLTVV.

The chain couples TRBV9 to TRBJ2-2; D is uncertain. CDR1 SGDLS and CDR2 YYNGEE come from the germline V gene. The CDR3 length is 16 residues. The V end was cut by 4 bases, the J end by 0 bases, with 13 bases between. The CDR3 loop reads CASSIRTYANTGELFF. CDR3 coding DNA: TGTGCCAGCAGCATAAGAACCTACGCGAACACCGGGGAGCTGTTTTTT. Using reference TRBV9 and TRBJ2-2 for the parts outside the CDR3, the full variable domain is DSGVTQTPKHLITATGQRVTLRCSPRSGDLSVYWYQQSLDQGLQFLIQYYNGEERAKGNILERFSAQQFPDLHSELNLSSLELGDSALYFCASSIRTYANTGELFFGEGSRLTVL.

CDR3 residues: CASREGFTIYF. Written as DNA, the CDR3 is TGTGCCAGCCGGGAAGGCTTCACCATATATTTT. This chain connects TRBV3-1 (or the pseudogene TRBV3-2) to TRBJ1-3; unclear D gene. Germline loops: CDR1 LGHDT, CDR2 YNNKEL (reference sequence). The CDR3 extends over 11 amino acids. The V end was cut by 8 bases, the J end by 9 bases, with 11 bases between.

The chain employs TRBV5-4 and TRBJ2-6; possibly TRBD2 for D (5 bases). The CDR3 is 15 amino acids. V gave up 4 bases and J gave up 2 bases, with 10 bases separating them. The germline CDR1 and CDR2 sequences are SGHNT and YYREEE (reference sequence). The CDR3 DNA reads as TGTGCCAGCAGCCCTCCCGGGACTGGGGCCAACGTCCTGACTTTC. Its translation is CASSPPGTGANVLTF.

This sequence joins TRBV6-5 and TRBJ1-2, with a possible D match to TRBD1 (6 bases). This CDR3 has 14 amino acids. Germline V gene sequence: CDR1 MNHEY, CDR2 SVGAGI. V was clipped by 10 bases and J by 6 bases, with 21 bases between them. CDR3 nucleotide sequence: TGTGCCATCGCGCGGGGGACACCTACCCATGGCTACACCTTC. Its translation is CAIARGTPTHGYTF.

The V gene is TRBV5-6, the J gene TRBJ1-5; D is ambiguous. V was pared by 4 bases and J by 1 base, with 9 bases between. The length of the CDR3 is 14 residues. In germline, CDR1 is SGHDT, CDR2 YYEEEE. As DNA, the CDR3 is TGTGCCAGCAGCATCGGGCCCAGCAATCAGCCCCAGCATTTT. Its translation is CASSIGPSNQPQHF.

This clone was detected only a few times. This chain links TRBV20-1 with TRBJ1-1; possible D gene TRBD1, 6 bases. Germline assignment: CDR1 DFQATT and CDR2 SNEGSKA (reference sequence). This CDR3 is 11 amino acids long. V was trimmed by 6 bases and J by 8 bases, leaving 13 bases between them. In DNA, the CDR3 is TGCAGTGCCCAGATCGACAGGGAAGCTTTCTTT. Amino acid sequence: CSAQIDREAFF.

This clone was picked up one time. The chain links TRBV7-9 to TRBJ1-1; 7 bases are shared with TRBD1. The length of the CDR3 is 15 residues. The V gene's germline CDR1 is SEHNR and CDR2 FQNEAQ (reference sequence). Trimming removed 2 bases from V and 2 bases from J; junction bases left unmatched: 5. This chain's CDR3 is CASSLSTGINTEAFF. CDR3 sequence (DNA): TGTGCCAGCAGCTTATCGACAGGGATCAACACTGAAGCTTTCTTT.

There are a few counts of this clone. This chain connects TRBV9 to TRBJ1-2, with TRBD1 matching over 7 bases. Trimming at V came to 4 bases and at J to 5 bases, leaving 11 bases not matched to a gene. The CDR3 totals 15 residues. Looked up from germline, CDR1 is SGDLS and CDR2 is YYNGEE. The CDR3 reads CASSLRIQGRYGYTF. The CDR3 DNA reads TGTGCCAGCAGCCTCAGAATACAGGGGAGATATGGCTACACCTTC.

The rearrangement links TRBV27 to TRBJ2-7; D is possibly TRBD1 (6 bases). Trimming took off 3 bases at V and 2 bases at J, with 17 bases between the two ends. This CDR3 region has 16 residues. CDR1 MNHEY and CDR2 SMNVEV come from the germline V gene (reference sequence). CDR3 nucleotide sequence: TGTGCCAGCAGTTTCTACGTGACAGGTTCCCCCTACGAGCAGTACTTC. It encodes CASSFYVTGSPYEQYF.

The chain is built from TRBV9 and TRBJ2-7; D is ambiguous. V shed 3 bases and J shed 7 bases, with 11 bases lying between them. The CDR3 loop spans 12 amino acids. In germline, CDR1 is SGDLS, CDR2 YYNGEE. The CDR3 nucleotides read TGTGCCAGCAGCGGGGCCCTCGAGGAGCAGTACTTC. Translated: CASSGALEEQYF.

The V gene is TRBV6-1, the J gene TRBJ1-2, with a possible D match to TRBD1 (5 bases). Trimming removed 2 bases from V and 4 bases from J, with 11 bases in between. Germline V lookup: CDR1 MNHNS, CDR2 SASEGT. This CDR3 comprises 14 residues. The CDR3 coding sequence is TGTGCCAGCAGTGAACGGGGCCCCGTCTATGGCTACACCTTC. Its protein product is CASSERGPVYGYTF.

DNA of the CDR3: TGTGCCAGCAGCCAACTGGGGACGGTGAGCTCTGGAAACACCATATATTTT. Protein sequence: CASSQLGTVSSGNTIYF. V and J are TRBV11-2 and TRBJ1-3, with D maybe TRBD1 (5 bases). The germline V gene has CDR1 SGHAT and CDR2 FQNNGV. The ends were cut back, 5 bases at V and 0 bases at J, with 17 bases in the middle. There are 17 residues in the CDR3.

The chain joins TRBV7-2 to TRBJ1-5; TRBD1 matches 9 bases. The length of the CDR3 is 15 residues. Looked up from germline, CDR1 is SGHTA and CDR2 is FQGNSA. V gave up 1 base and J gave up 2 bases; unmatched junction bases: 0. The CDR3 sequence: CASSLGTGGNQPQHF. The CDR3 nucleotides read TGTGCCAGCAGCTTAGGGACAGGGGGCAATCAGCCCCAGCATTTT.

The rearrangement uses TRBV3-1 (or the pseudogene TRBV3-2) and TRBJ1-2; D might be TRBD1 (5 bases). The CDR3 consists of 14 residues. The V end was cut by 4 bases, the J end by 5 bases, with 14 bases between. The germline gives CDR1 LGHDT, CDR2 YNNKEL (reference sequence). The DNA for the CDR3 is TGTGCCAGCAGCCCCAAGGGGAGGTGGTATGGCTACACCTTC. Translating it yields CASSPKGRWYGYTF.

The chain combines TRBV29-1 with TRBJ1-2; 11 bases are a match to TRBD1. Germline V gene sequence: CDR1 SQVTM, CDR2 ANQGSEA. After removal of 7 bases from V and 6 bases from J, the junction contained 4 bases not matched to a gene. There are 12 residues in the CDR3. CDR3 residues: CSAWTGGDGYTF. The CDR3 bases are TGCAGCGCTTGGACAGGGGGCGATGGCTACACCTTC.

Notes on this clone: At one boundary the junction diverges from the germline segment, which might be a read error. The V and J genes are TRBV20-1 and TRBJ2-3; D is ambiguous. This CDR3 is 10 amino acids long. Germline CDR1 DFQATT, CDR2 SNEGSKA (reference sequence). The CDR3 DNA reads TGCAGTGCTAGCACGGATACGCAGTATTTT. The encoded protein is CSASTDTQYF.

J is TRBJ1-1 and V is TRBV5-4; D gene uncertain. The germline V and J ends were trimmed by 2 bases and 1 base, with 3 bases remaining between them. Germline CDR1 and CDR2: SGHNT and YYREEE (reference sequence). This CDR3 region has 12 residues. In DNA, the CDR3 is TGTGCCAGCAGCTTCCCGAACACTGAAGCTTTCTTT. It specifies CASSFPNTEAFF.

In this sample, this clone turned up a few times. The V and J genes are TRBV3-1 (or the pseudogene TRBV3-2) and TRBJ2-3; D is unresolved. The germline gives CDR1 LGHDT, CDR2 YNNKEL (reference sequence). The CDR3 runs to 14 residues. The V gene lost 3 bases and the J gene lost 6 bases, with 13 bases spanning the gap. The CDR3 region has the DNA TGTGCCAGCAGCCACAAATCGCTCCTCGATACGCAGTATTTT. Residues: CASSHKSLLDTQYF.